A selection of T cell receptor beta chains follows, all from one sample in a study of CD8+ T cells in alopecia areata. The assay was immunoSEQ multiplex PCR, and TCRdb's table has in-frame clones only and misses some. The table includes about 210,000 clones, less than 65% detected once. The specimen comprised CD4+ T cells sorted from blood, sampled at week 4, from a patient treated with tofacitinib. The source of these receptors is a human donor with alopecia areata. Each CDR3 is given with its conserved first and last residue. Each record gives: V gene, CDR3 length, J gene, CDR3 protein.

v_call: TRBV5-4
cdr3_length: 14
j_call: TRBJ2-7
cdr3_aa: CASSYGDYSYEQYF

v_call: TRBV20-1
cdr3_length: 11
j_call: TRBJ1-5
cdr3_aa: CSARGDGPQHF

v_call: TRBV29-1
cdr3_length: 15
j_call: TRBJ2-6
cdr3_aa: CSVEFWASGANVLTF

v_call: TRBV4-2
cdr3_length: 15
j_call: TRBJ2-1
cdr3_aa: CASKASGGTYNEQFF

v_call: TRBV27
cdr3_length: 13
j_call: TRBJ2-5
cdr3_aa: CASSPRTPETQYF

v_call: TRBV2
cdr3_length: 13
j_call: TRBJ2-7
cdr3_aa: CASNKGGDSEQYF

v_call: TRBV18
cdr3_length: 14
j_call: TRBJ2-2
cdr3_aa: CASSPRGDTGELFF

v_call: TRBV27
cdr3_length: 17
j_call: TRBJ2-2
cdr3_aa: CASSPHGRGSNTGELFF

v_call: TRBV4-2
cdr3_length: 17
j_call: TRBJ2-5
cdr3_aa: CASSQNPDPGGAETQYF

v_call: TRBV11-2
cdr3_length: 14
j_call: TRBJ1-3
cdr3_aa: CASSLSDTGNTIYF

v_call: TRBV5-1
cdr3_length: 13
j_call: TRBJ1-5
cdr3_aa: CASSQDSGQPQHF

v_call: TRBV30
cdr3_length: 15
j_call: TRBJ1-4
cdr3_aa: CAWSARGALGEKLFF

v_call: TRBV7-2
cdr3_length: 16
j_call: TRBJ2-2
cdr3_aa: CASSLGGTLNTGELFF

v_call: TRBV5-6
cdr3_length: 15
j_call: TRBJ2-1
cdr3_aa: CASSRFDRAYNEQFF

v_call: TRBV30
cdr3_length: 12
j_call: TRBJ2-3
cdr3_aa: CASPGGTNTQYF

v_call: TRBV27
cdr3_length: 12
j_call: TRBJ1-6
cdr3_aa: CASSPLNSPLHF

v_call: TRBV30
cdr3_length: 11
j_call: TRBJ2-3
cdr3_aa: CAWSVGDTQYF

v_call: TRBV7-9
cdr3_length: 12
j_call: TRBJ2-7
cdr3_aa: CASSFQGYEQYF

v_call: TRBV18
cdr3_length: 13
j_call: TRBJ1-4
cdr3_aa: CASSRGPNEKLFF

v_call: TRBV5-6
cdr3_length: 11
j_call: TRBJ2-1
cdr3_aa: CASSLYDEQFF

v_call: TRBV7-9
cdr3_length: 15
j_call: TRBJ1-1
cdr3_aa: CASSLGTGQNTEAFF

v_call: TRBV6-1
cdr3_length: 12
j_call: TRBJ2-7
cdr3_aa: CASSDTIYEQYF

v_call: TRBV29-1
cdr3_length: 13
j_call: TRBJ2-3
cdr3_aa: CSARQGGGDTQYF

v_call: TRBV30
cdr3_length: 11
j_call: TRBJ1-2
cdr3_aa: CAWSGTYDYTF

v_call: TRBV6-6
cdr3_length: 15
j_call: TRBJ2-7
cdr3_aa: CASSPPGTYSYEQYF

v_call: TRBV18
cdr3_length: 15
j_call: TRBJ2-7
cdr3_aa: CASSPGTGGIYEQYF

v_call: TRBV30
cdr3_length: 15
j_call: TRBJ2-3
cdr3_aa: CAWSVLFGDADTQYF

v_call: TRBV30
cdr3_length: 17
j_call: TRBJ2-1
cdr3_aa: CAWSVFSSGGTYNEQFF

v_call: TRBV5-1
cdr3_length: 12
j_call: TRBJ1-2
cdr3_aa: CASSLEQFGYTF

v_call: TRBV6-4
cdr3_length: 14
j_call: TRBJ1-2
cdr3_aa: CASSDSGGIGGYTF

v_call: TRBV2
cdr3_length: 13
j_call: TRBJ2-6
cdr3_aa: CASRSSGANVLTF

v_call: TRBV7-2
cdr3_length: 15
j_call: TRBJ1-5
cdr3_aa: CASSLAGGAGQPQRF

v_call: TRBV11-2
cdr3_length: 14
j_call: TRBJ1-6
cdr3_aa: CASSPQGVTEALHF

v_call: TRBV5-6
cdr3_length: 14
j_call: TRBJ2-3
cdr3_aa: CASSGGTSTDTQYF

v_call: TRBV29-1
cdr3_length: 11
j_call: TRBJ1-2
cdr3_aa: CITGGIDGYTF

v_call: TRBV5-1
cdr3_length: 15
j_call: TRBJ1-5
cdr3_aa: CASSCYRRGNQPQHF

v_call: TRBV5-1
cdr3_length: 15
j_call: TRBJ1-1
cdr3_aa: CASSSLQVRNTEAFF

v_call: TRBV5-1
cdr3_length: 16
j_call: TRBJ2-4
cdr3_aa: CASSLEAGQAKNIQYF

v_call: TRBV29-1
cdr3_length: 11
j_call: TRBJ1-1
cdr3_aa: CSVVIGPEAFF

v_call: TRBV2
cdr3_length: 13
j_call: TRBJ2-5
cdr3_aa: CASCGLAPETQYF

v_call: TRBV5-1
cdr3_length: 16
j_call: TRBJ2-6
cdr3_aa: CASSSGQGTGANVLTF

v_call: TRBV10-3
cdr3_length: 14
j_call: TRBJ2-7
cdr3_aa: CAIKGGQPFDEQYF

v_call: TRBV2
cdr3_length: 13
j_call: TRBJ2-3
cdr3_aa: CASSELSTDTQYF

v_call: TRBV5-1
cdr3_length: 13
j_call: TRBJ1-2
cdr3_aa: CASSLGSLYGYTF

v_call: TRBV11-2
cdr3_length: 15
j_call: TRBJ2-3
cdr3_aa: CASSPGIGFADTQYF

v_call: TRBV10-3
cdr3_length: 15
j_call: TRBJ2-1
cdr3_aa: CAISESGRGANEQFF

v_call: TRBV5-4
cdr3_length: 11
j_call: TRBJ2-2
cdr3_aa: CASSGTGELFF

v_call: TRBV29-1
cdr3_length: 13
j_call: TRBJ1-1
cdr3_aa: CSGVGQVDTEAFF

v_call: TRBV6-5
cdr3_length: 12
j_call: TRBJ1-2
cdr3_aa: CASRPGMGGYTF

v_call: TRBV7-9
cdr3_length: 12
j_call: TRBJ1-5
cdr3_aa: CASSQGDQPQHF

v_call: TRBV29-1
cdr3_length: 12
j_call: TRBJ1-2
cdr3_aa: CSHGGGDYGYTF

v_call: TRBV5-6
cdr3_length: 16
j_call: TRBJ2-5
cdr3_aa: CASSFNRGSAQETQYF

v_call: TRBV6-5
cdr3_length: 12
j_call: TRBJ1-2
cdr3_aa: CASRSRGSGYTF

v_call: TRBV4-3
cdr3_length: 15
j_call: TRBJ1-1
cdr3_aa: CASSQAPQQNTEAFF

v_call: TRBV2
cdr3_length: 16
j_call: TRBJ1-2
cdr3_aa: CASSDFSVSSTMGYTF

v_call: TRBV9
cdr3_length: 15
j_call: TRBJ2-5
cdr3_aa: CASSVGTSGRETQYF

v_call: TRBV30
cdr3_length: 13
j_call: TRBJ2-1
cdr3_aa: CAWGGLDSYEQFF

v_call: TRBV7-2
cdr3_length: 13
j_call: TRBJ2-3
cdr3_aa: CASSLEVPDTQYF

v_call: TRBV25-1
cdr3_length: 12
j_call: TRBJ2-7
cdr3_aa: CAAARGAYEQYF